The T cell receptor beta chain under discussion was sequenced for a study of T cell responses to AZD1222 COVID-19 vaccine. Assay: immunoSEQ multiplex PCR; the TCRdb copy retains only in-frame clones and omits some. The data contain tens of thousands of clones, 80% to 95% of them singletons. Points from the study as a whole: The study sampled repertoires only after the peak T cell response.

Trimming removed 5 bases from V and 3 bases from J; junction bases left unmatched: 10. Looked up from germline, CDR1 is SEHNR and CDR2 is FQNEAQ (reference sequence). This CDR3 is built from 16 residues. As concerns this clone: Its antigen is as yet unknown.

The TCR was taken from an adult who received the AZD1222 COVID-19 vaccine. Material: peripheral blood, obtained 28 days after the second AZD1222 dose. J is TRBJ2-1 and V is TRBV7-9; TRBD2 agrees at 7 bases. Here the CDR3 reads CASSPVAGVSYNEQFF. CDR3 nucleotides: TGTGCCAGCAGCCCAGTCGCGGGAGTTAGCTACAATGAGCAGTTCTTC. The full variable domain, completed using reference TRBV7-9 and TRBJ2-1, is DTGVSQNPRHKITKRGQNVTFRCDPISEHNRLYWYRQTLGQGPEFLTYFQNEAQLEKSRLLSDRFSAERPKGSFSTLEIQRTEQGDSAMYLCASSPVAGVSYNEQFFGPGTRLTVL.